This is a list of T cell receptor beta chains from one sample in a study of cytomegalovirus exposure and HLA in healthy donors. Generated by immunoSEQ multiplex PCR, the TCRdb table keeps only in-frame clones and is missing some. The table lists about 130,000 clones, with roughly 1.4% in the top ten. Sequencing was done on a sample of PBMCs. These receptor sequences come from a woman in her forties in good health and CMV-seronegative. Each CDR3 is given with its conserved first and last residue. Fields, in order: V gene, J gene, D gene, CDR3 protein, CDR3 DNA. D genes are given only for firm matches.

>TRBV4-3|TRBJ1-2|-
CASSQNGQGRGGYTF
TGCGCCAGCAGCCAGAACGGGCAGGGGAGAGGTGGCTACACCTTC
>TRBV28|TRBJ1-2|-
CASRVGGQYGYTF
TGTGCCAGCCGGGTGGGGGGGCAGTATGGCTACACCTTC
>TRBV19|TRBJ1-5|TRBD1
CASRNRGHQPQHF
TGTGCCAGTAGGAACAGGGGGCATCAGCCCCAGCATTTT
>TRBV7-2|TRBJ2-3|TRBD2
CASSLLAGTDTQYF
TGTGCCAGCAGCTTATTAGCGGGTACAGATACGCAGTATTTT
>TRBV7-3|TRBJ1-1|-
CASSQQPGHSEAFF
TGTGCCAGCAGCCAGCAACCGGGACATAGTGAAGCTTTCTTT
>TRBV4-1|TRBJ2-5|TRBD2
CASSQANSGGFETQYF
TGCGCCAGCAGCCAAGCGAATAGCGGGGGGTTTGAGACCCAGTACTTC
>TRBV19|TRBJ2-7|TRBD1
CATATGFGEQYF
TGTGCCACTGCGACAGGGTTCGGAGAGCAGTACTTC
>TRBV28|TRBJ2-5|-
CASSFMGRETQYF
TGTGCCAGCAGTTTTATGGGCAGGGAGACCCAGTACTTC
>TRBV5-1|TRBJ1-4|TRBD1
CASSLAGTGPNEKLFF
TGCGCCAGCAGCCTGGCGGGGACAGGTCCTAATGAAAAACTGTTTTTT
>TRBV6-6|TRBJ1-5|-
CASSLGQNQPQHF
TGTGCCAGCAGTCTAGGACAGAATCAGCCCCAGCATTTT
>TRBV27|TRBJ2-7|TRBD1
CASQKTWDREQYF
TGTGCCAGCCAGAAAACATGGGACAGGGAGCAGTACTTC
>TRBV5-4|TRBJ1-1|TRBD1
CASSFPGTANTEAFF
TGTGCCAGCAGCTTCCCAGGGACAGCGAACACTGAAGCTTTCTTT
>TRBV5-4|TRBJ1-1|TRBD1
CASSPDRVDTEAFF
TGTGCCAGCAGCCCTGACAGGGTGGACACTGAAGCTTTCTTT
>TRBV6-1|TRBJ2-3|-
CASSLTRTSTDTQYF
TGTGCCAGCAGCCTAACCCGGACTAGCACAGATACGCAGTATTTT
>TRBV23-1|TRBJ2-7|-
CASSQSITDSYEQYF
TGCGCCAGCAGTCAATCGATCACAGACTCCTACGAGCAGTACTTC
>TRBV6-5|TRBJ1-2|-
CASRPTRRAAYTF
TGTGCCAGCAGACCGACCCGAAGAGCGGCTTACACCTTC
>TRBV5-6|TRBJ2-5|TRBD1
CASSLMTGETQYF
TGTGCCAGCAGCTTGATGACAGGGGAGACCCAGTACTTC
>TRBV10-3|TRBJ1-4|TRBD1
CAISAYTGTEQITFSNEKLFF
TGTGCCATCAGTGCCTATACCGGGACAGAGCAAATAACGTTTTCTAATGAAAAACTGTTTTTT
>TRBV5-6|TRBJ1-1|-
CASILGGAGKTEAFF
TGTGCCAGCATCCTAGGGGGAGCTGGAAAAACTGAAGCTTTCTTT
>TRBV7-9|TRBJ2-7|TRBD1
CASTQPGQGREQYF
TGTGCCAGCACTCAACCGGGACAGGGACGCGAGCAGTACTTC
>TRBV10-3|TRBJ2-3|TRBD2
CAIRPSSGQGTDTQYF
TGTGCCATCAGACCCTCTAGCGGGCAGGGCACAGATACGCAGTATTTT
>TRBV7-2|TRBJ2-7|TRBD2
CASKAGGFYEQYF
TGTGCCAGCAAAGCGGGGGGGTTTTACGAGCAGTACTTC
>TRBV7-2|TRBJ2-3|-
CASSYHRQGTDTQYF
TGTGCCAGCAGCTACCATCGACAGGGCACAGATACGCAGTATTTT